This is a list of T cell receptor beta chains from one sample in a study of blood T cell repertoires in COVID-19. Sequencing used immunoSEQ multiplex PCR; TCRdb keeps in-frame clones, though not all of them. The repertoire includes approximately 170,000 clones, approximately 93% of them detected once, and around 2% sits in the top ten. Input material: peripheral blood. These TCRs come from a woman in her sixties or seventies with COVID-19, enrolled during active disease. Each CDR3 is given with its conserved first and last residue. D genes are given only for firm matches. Some rows mark clone size as missing; the rest say once, few, many or name a class of expanded clone.

clone_size,v_call,d_call,j_call,cdr3_aa,cdr3_nt
.,TRBV5-1,.,TRBJ1-2,CASSLDLSYGYTF,TGCGCCAGCAGCTTGGATCTTAGCTATGGCTACACCTTC
.,TRBV9,TRBD1,TRBJ1-6,CASSVSDRGRRNSPLHF,TGTGCCAGCAGCGTCTCCGACAGGGGGCGCAGGAATTCACCCCTCCACTTT
.,TRBV19,TRBD1,TRBJ1-2,CASSRGTASPRNYGYTF,TGTGCCAGTAGTAGAGGGACAGCCTCCCCAAGGAACTATGGCTACACCTTC
.,TRBV6-6,.,TRBJ1-2,CASSYAPVLNYGYTF,TGTGCCAGCAGTTACGCTCCCGTACTTAACTATGGCTACACCTTC
.,TRBV5-6,.,TRBJ1-3,CASSPRTAGNTIYF,TGTGCCAGCAGCCCTAGGACAGCTGGAAACACCATATATTTT
.,TRBV6-5,.,TRBJ1-1,CASSYRGVNTEAFF,TGTGCCAGCAGTTACAGGGGCGTGAACACTGAAGCTTTCTTT
.,TRBV5-1,.,TRBJ2-1,CASSLIQARLNEQFF,TGCGCCAGCAGCTTGATACAGGCCCGCTTGAATGAGCAGTTCTTC
.,TRBV7-2,TRBD1,TRBJ1-2,CASSRDRGGYTF,TGTGCCAGCAGCCGGGACAGGGGTGGCTACACCTTC
.,TRBV6-1,TRBD1,TRBJ1-2,CASSENRGDYGYTF,TGTGCCAGCAGTGAAAACAGGGGGGACTATGGCTACACCTTC
.,TRBV25-1,.,TRBJ1-6,CASSGDDRGAVNSPLHF,TGTGCCAGCAGTGGGGACGATCGGGGGGCGGTTAATTCACCCCTCCACTTT
.,TRBV5-1,TRBD2,TRBJ2-3,CASSLEAGGPGDTQYF,TGCGCCAGCAGCTTGGAGGCGGGGGGGCCGGGAGATACGCAGTATTTT
.,TRBV19,TRBD1,TRBJ1-5,CASLSPGTGANQPQHF,TGTGCCAGTCTTTCACCCGGGACAGGGGCGAATCAGCCCCAGCATTTT
.,TRBV9,TRBD1,TRBJ1-5,CASSGGTGGNQPQHF,TGTGCCAGCAGCGGCGGGACAGGGGGCAATCAGCCCCAGCATTTT
.,TRBV16,TRBD1,TRBJ2-3,CASSQGRQGTQYF,TGTGCCAGCAGCCAAGGTCGACAGGGTACGCAGTATTTT
.,TRBV6-2/TRBV6-3,.,TRBJ1-5,CASSRLGTLQPQHF,TGTGCCAGCAGTCGACTTGGGACACTCCAGCCCCAGCATTTT
.,TRBV6-5,.,TRBJ1-1,CASSFRERENTEAFF,TGTGCCAGCAGTTTCAGGGAGCGGGAGAACACTGAAGCTTTCTTT
.,TRBV10-3,.,TRBJ1-2,CAISGEVTAYGYTF,TGTGCCATCAGTGGGGAGGTCACAGCGTATGGCTACACCTTC
.,TRBV5-4,.,TRBJ1-4,CASSLRGGEKLFF,TGTGCCAGCAGCCTTCGGGGAGGAGAAAAACTGTTTTTT
.,TRBV9,.,TRBJ2-2,CASSPGLNTGELFF,TGTGCCAGCAGCCCCGGGTTGAACACCGGGGAGCTGTTTTTT
.,TRBV11-2,.,TRBJ1-1,CASSPRVNTEAFF,TGTGCCAGCAGCCCCAGGGTGAACACTGAAGCTTTCTTT
.,TRBV10-3,.,TRBJ1-6,CAISDRADNSPLHF,TGTGCCATCAGTGACAGGGCGGATAATTCACCCCTCCACTTT
.,TRBV30,TRBD2,TRBJ2-3,CAWRLAGGPDTQYF,TGTGCCTGGAGACTAGCGGGGGGGCCTGATACGCAGTATTTT
.,TRBV7-8,.,TRBJ1-2,CASSLSGSEYGYTF,TGTGCCAGCAGCTTAAGCGGGTCGGAATATGGCTACACCTTC
.,TRBV29-1,.,TRBJ1-2,CSVELGTGGYGYTF,TGCAGCGTTGAATTGGGGACGGGGGGCTATGGCTACACCTTC
.,TRBV4-1,.,TRBJ1-2,CASSLNLREGLNYGYTF,TGCGCCAGCAGCCTAAATTTAAGGGAGGGACTTAACTATGGCTACACCTTC
.,TRBV6-2/TRBV6-3,.,TRBJ2-1,CASSSGASSYNEQFF,TGTGCCAGCAGTTCTGGGGCGAGCTCCTACAATGAGCAGTTCTTC
.,TRBV4-3,TRBD1,TRBJ1-2,CASSQDRDRGGYGYTF,TGCGCCAGCAGCCAAGATAGGGACAGGGGCGGCTATGGCTACACCTTC
.,TRBV3-1/TRBV3-2,.,TRBJ1-2,CASAALGGWDYGYTF,TGTGCCAGCGCGGCCCTAGGAGGGTGGGACTATGGCTACACCTTC
.,TRBV5-1,.,TRBJ2-7,CASTGQTHEQYF,TGCGCCAGCACAGGGCAGACCCACGAGCAGTACTTC
.,TRBV4-3,TRBD1,TRBJ2-7,CASSQDRDRHYEQYF,TGCGCCAGCAGCCAAGATAGGGACAGGCACTACGAGCAGTACTTC
.,TRBV12-5,.,TRBJ1-1,CASGLAVDTEAFF,TGTGCTAGTGGTTTGGCGGTGGACACTGAAGCTTTCTTT
.,TRBV18,.,TRBJ2-4,CASSPRRQGDIQYF,TGTGCCAGCTCACCCCGTAGGCAGGGTGACATTCAGTACTTC
once,TRBV3-1/TRBV3-2,.,TRBJ1-4,CASSHLKGQGRRLFF,TGTGCCAGCAGCCACCTAAAAGGGCAGGGTCGACGGCTGTTTTTT
.,TRBV19,.,TRBJ1-5,CASSIVRGSSNQPQHF,TGTGCCAGTAGTATAGTTCGAGGATCGAGCAATCAGCCCCAGCATTTT
.,TRBV7-9,TRBD1,TRBJ1-2,CASSLAEGADYGYTF,TGTGCCAGCAGCTTAGCGGAGGGGGCGGACTATGGCTACACCTTC
.,TRBV19,.,TRBJ1-5,CASSPRWQTNQPQHF,TGTGCCAGTAGCCCCCGGTGGCAGACAAATCAGCCCCAGCATTTT
.,TRBV5-4,.,TRBJ2-1,CASSSDSYSYNEQFF,TGTGCCAGCAGCTCGGACAGTTACTCCTACAATGAGCAGTTCTTC
.,TRBV19,.,TRBJ1-6,CASIPAHEEGNSPLHF,TGTGCCAGTATTCCCGCCCACGAAGAGGGCAATTCACCCCTCCACTTT
.,TRBV19,.,TRBJ2-7,CASSIARGGSSYEQYF,TGTGCCAGTAGTATAGCGAGGGGGGGGTCGTCCTACGAGCAGTACTTC
.,TRBV19,.,TRBJ1-2,CASSIPRGNYGYTF,TGTGCCAGTAGTATACCAAGGGGTAACTATGGCTACACCTTC
.,TRBV6-5,.,TRBJ1-2,CASSYSGRNGYTF,TGTGCCAGCAGTTACTCAGGGAGGAATGGCTACACCTTC
.,TRBV24-1,TRBD1,TRBJ2-1,CATSERTGNEQFF,TGTGCCACCAGTGAACGGACAGGGAATGAGCAGTTCTTC
.,TRBV7-9,TRBD1,TRBJ1-2,CASSAGQGGGYTF,TGTGCCAGCAGCGCGGGACAGGGCGGTGGCTACACCTTC
.,TRBV6-5,.,TRBJ1-6,CASSYSARENSPLHF,TGTGCCAGCAGTTACTCGGCCAGGGAAAATTCACCCCTCCACTTT
.,TRBV6-5,.,TRBJ2-5,CASKSSGKETQYF,TGTGCCAGCAAGAGTAGCGGAAAAGAGACCCAGTACTTC
.,TRBV7-3,TRBD1,TRBJ1-2,CASSASDRGDFYGYTF,TGTGCCAGCAGCGCGTCCGACAGGGGGGATTTCTATGGCTACACCTTC
.,TRBV6-2/TRBV6-3,TRBD2,TRBJ2-5,CASSYSGTSGGSGETQYF,TGTGCCAGCAGTTACTCCGGGACTAGCGGGGGTTCCGGAGAGACCCAGTACTTC
once,TRBV5-4,TRBD1,TRBJ2-7,CASSLGTGGRYEQYF,TGTGCCAGCAGCTTGGGGACAGGGGGCAGGTACGAGCAGTACTTC
.,TRBV3-1/TRBV3-2,.,TRBJ1-1,CASSLSTEAFF,TGTGCCAGCAGTCTTTCTACTGAAGCTTTCTTT
.,TRBV19,.,TRBJ1-1,CASSIDSEGLAFF,TGTGCCAGTAGTATAGATTCGGAGGGTTTAGCTTTCTTT
once,TRBV29-1,TRBD1,TRBJ1-1,CSAQAGQGVGTEAFF,TGCAGCGCACAAGCGGGACAGGGCGTGGGGACTGAAGCTTTCTTT
.,TRBV13,TRBD1,TRBJ1-2,CASSWTGGLGYGYTF,TGTGCCAGCAGCTGGACAGGGGGCTTAGGCTATGGCTACACCTTC
.,TRBV10-3,TRBD1,TRBJ1-5,CAISEWGTGGQPQHF,TGTGCCATCAGTGAGTGGGGGACAGGGGGACAGCCCCAGCATTTT
.,TRBV27,.,TRBJ1-5,CASSFDRYSNQPQHF,TGTGCCAGCAGTTTCGACAGGTATAGCAATCAGCCCCAGCATTTT
.,TRBV6-5,.,TRBJ1-4,CASSAAQREKLFF,TGTGCCAGCAGCGCTGCACAAAGAGAAAAACTGTTTTTT
.,TRBV21-1,.,TRBJ2-3,CASSNLTDLTDTQYF,TGTGCCAGCAGCAATTTGACAGACCTAACAGATACGCAGTATTTT
.,TRBV7-2,TRBD2,TRBJ2-5,CASSRGVRETQYF,TGTGCCAGCAGTCGGGGGGTTCGAGAGACCCAGTACTTC
.,TRBV5-1,.,TRBJ1-1,CASSVRNTEAFF,TGCGCCAGCAGCGTCAGGAACACTGAAGCTTTCTTT
.,TRBV30,TRBD1,TRBJ1-5,CAWRGQVGQPQHF,TGTGCCTGGAGGGGACAGGTTGGTCAGCCCCAGCATTTT